Only one count was recorded for the clone carrying this T cell receptor beta chain. These data belong to a study of control samples from healthy donors and cancer patients. Generated by immunoSEQ multiplex PCR, the TCRdb table keeps only in-frame clones and is missing some. The sample lists 150,000 to 200,000 clones, roughly 92% seen once, with 0.68% in the top ten. V dropped 0 bases and J dropped 1; count of bases not matched to a gene: 7. The germline V gene has CDR1 LGHNA and CDR2 YNFKEQ. The CDR3 has 19 amino acids. Material for sequencing was blood. The sequence derives from a woman under 40 in good health. The chain couples TRBV4-2 to TRBJ2-2; TRBD2 matches 11 bases. In DNA, the CDR3 is TGTGCCAGCAGCCAAGAATGGCGGGGGACTAGCGGGAACACCGGGGAGCTGTTTTTT. This encodes CASSQEWRGTSGNTGELFF.